The present entry profiles one T cell receptor beta chain with its context. Its antigen remains unidentified. The germline V and J ends were trimmed by 7 bases and 2 bases, with 15 bases remaining between them. This CDR3 comprises 14 residues. Germline V gene data show CDR1 as MNHEY and CDR2 as SVGAGI. This record comes from a study of CD8+ T cells in alopecia areata. Across the whole study: At a dose of 5 to 10 mg twice daily, oral tofacitinib was given to treated patients. Tofacitinib therapy lasting 6 to 18 months was followed by 6 months off drug. Study findings and constraints: Clarity of TCR sharing across patients fell short of that in mice, possibly HLA-related.

Extracted RNA was reverse transcribed into cDNA, the sequencing template. Profiling relied on immunoSEQ multiplex PCR, and the TCRdb table lists in-frame clones only, not all of them. Among around 100,000 clones, approximately 55% were seen once, and the ten largest hold 3% to 4%. Treatment of the sample: oral pan-JAK inhibitor, 5-10 mg twice daily. Samples from alopecia areata patients were lesional scalp punch biopsies and peripheral blood. This sequence was found in a human donor with alopecia areata. The sample in question was CD4+ T cells sorted from blood, obtained at week 24, from a patient treated with tofacitinib. The chain uses TRBV6-5 and TRBJ2-7, with D perhaps matching TRBD2 (6 bases). CDR3 DNA sequence: TGTGCCAGCACCCCCGGCGGGGCTACCTACGAGCAGTACTTC. Translated: CASTPGGATYEQYF.